Listed below are T cell receptor beta chains from one sample, sequenced in a study of identical twins. Via MiXCR, TCRdb re-called the 5' RACE reads, giving one row per CDR3 protein. Of around 490,000 distinct CDR3 sequences listed, roughly an eighth are singletons. This sample was also put to use in a study of yellow fever vaccine responses in identical twins.

Sequenced: CD4+ T cells sorted from blood. The receptors originated from a young woman in good health. The CDR3 runs from the conserved cysteine through the conserved F or W. The D gene is left open where the match is weak. Not every row has a clone size; where given, it reads once, few, many or a size class.

clone size,J gene,D gene,V gene,CDR3 protein,CDR3 DNA
few,TRBJ2-5,TRBD1,TRBV5-6,CASSWTGATETQYF,TGTGCCAGCAGCTGGACAGGGGCGACGGAGACCCAGTACTTC
-,TRBJ2-7,TRBD2,TRBV5-1,CASSLVRSGGAIEQYF,TGCGCCAGCAGCTTGGTGAGGAGCGGGGGGGCAATCGAGCAGTACTTC
-,TRBJ2-2,-,TRBV7-2,CASSLTVFTGELFF,TGTGCCAGCAGCTTGACAGTTTTCACCGGGGAGCTGTTTTTT
-,TRBJ2-3,TRBD1,TRBV11-2,CASSLTGGRVSTDTQYF,TGTGCCAGCAGCCTAACAGGGGGCCGGGTTAGCACAGATACGCAGTATTTT
-,TRBJ2-6,TRBD1,TRBV15,CATSRDGDRGVYSGANVLTF,TGTGCCACCAGCAGAGATGGGGACAGGGGGGTTTACTCTGGGGCCAACGTCCTGACTTTC
-,TRBJ1-1,TRBD1,TRBV19,CASGRQGNTEAFF,TGTGCCAGTGGACGACAGGGAAACACTGAAGCTTTCTTT
-,TRBJ2-2,TRBD2,TRBV7-6,CASSLFALALTGELFF,TGTGCCAGCAGCTTATTCGCACTAGCGCTCACCGGGGAGCTGTTTTTT
many,TRBJ2-2,TRBD1,TRBV12-3/TRBV12-4,CASSSVGQDTGELFF,TGTGCCAGCAGTTCAGTAGGACAGGACACCGGGGAGCTGTTTTTT
few,TRBJ2-2,TRBD1,TRBV10-3,CAISQETGFTGELFF,TGTGCCATCAGTCAAGAGACAGGGTTTACCGGGGAGCTGTTTTTT
-,TRBJ2-1,-,TRBV5-1,CASSYYTDNEQFF,TGCGCCAGCAGCTACTACACCGACAATGAGCAGTTCTTC
few,TRBJ1-5,-,TRBV28,CASSLYGGSNQPQHF,TGTGCCAGCAGTTTATACGGGGGGAGCAATCAGCCCCAGCATTTT
-,TRBJ2-5,-,TRBV18,CASSPEANKWETQYF,TGTGCCAGCTCACCAGAGGCTAATAAATGGGAGACCCAGTACTTC
-,TRBJ2-7,TRBD2,TRBV2,CASRAWTSGDYEQYF,TGTGCCAGCAGGGCCTGGACTAGCGGGGATTACGAGCAGTACTTC
-,TRBJ2-2,-,TRBV28,CASSPQTRQGNGELFF,TGTGCCAGCAGCCCTCAGACTAGACAAGGGAACGGGGAGCTGTTTTTT
-,TRBJ2-5,-,TRBV5-1,CASSPLQGLPQETQYF,TGCGCCAGCAGTCCCCTACAGGGACTGCCTCAAGAGACCCAGTACTTC
-,TRBJ1-2,-,TRBV30,CAWSVAQGAVYGYTF,TGTGCCTGGAGTGTAGCGCAGGGAGCAGTCTATGGCTACACCTTC
-,TRBJ2-5,-,TRBV10-3,CAISESVARETQYF,TGTGCCATCAGTGAGTCGGTAGCCCGGGAGACCCAGTACTTC
few,TRBJ2-5,-,TRBV7-9,CASSPVQGFVETQYF,TGTGCCAGCAGCCCAGTACAGGGATTTGTAGAGACCCAGTACTTC
-,TRBJ1-2,-,TRBV10-2,CASRGTGNYGYTF,TGCGCCAGCAGAGGAACAGGGAACTATGGCTACACCTTC
many,TRBJ2-2,-,TRBV4-3,CASSQDNTGELFF,TGCGCCAGCAGCCAAGATAACACCGGGGAGCTGTTTTTT
-,TRBJ2-2,TRBD2,TRBV29-1,CSGRTSGSPGKLFF,TGCAGCGGGCGGACTAGCGGGAGTCCCGGGAAGCTGTTTTTT
-,TRBJ2-5,-,TRBV9,CASSATDRSETQYF,TGTGCCAGCAGCGCCACCGACAGAAGCGAGACCCAGTACTTC
-,TRBJ2-5,-,TRBV6-2/TRBV6-3,CASSRQEQETQYF,TGTGCCAGCAGTAGACAGGAGCAAGAGACCCAGTACTTC
few,TRBJ2-5,TRBD2,TRBV20-1,CSATRTSGEGWETQYF,TGCAGTGCTACCCGGACTAGCGGGGAAGGGTGGGAGACCCAGTACTTC
-,TRBJ2-5,-,TRBV24-1,CATSDSRGAGETQYF,TGTGCCACCAGTGATTCCCGGGGGGCAGGGGAGACCCAGTACTTC
-,TRBJ1-2,-,TRBV29-1,CSVEDRRSYGYTF,TGCAGCGTTGAAGACAGGCGGAGTTATGGCTACACCTTC